One sample yielded the 6 T cell receptor beta chains listed below, sequenced in a study of beta chain features in type 1 diabetes (dated by TCRdb to the late 2010s). Study-level results and caveats: In all four CD4+ subsets, TCRB CDR3 length was moderately but significantly shorter in type 1 diabetes patients.

The antigens of these receptors remain unknown. Libraries were made using the immunoSEQ multiplex PCR assay. All of the isolated RNA was reverse transcribed with the High Capacity cDNA Reverse Transcription Kit, so expressed TCRB transcripts were sequenced. This immuneACCESS table, as held by TCRdb, lists in-frame sequences with V and J called but not all clones. Of the missing ones, under half trace to an unresolved V gene in checked studies; the others have no known cause. This sample gives more than 250,000 clones in total; roughly 20% of them show up just once. The biggest ten clones account for 0.025% to 0.035% of the sample. The sequencing sample was made of naive CD4+ T cells from blood. The cell subset or site label, as the study defines it: true naive CD4+ T cells. The receptors shown here come from a woman in her thirties or forties with type 1 diabetes.

The V gene is TRBV7-2, the J gene TRBJ1-2; D is unclear. Germline V lookup: CDR1 SGHTA, CDR2 FQGNSA. Trimming pared 5 bases from V and 7 bases from J, leaving 20 bases between. This CDR3 comprises 15 residues. This CDR3 reads CASSSQQVLAGGYTF. CDR3 coding DNA: TGTGCCAGCAGCAGCCAGCAGGTACTGGCAGGTGGCTACACCTTC.

This clone occurred a few times. The chain carries TRBV4-2 and TRBJ1-2, with D tentatively TRBD1 (6 bases). The V gene's germline CDR1 is LGHNA and CDR2 YNFKEQ. The CDR3 totals 15 residues. V lost 1 base to trimming and J lost 8 bases, with 17 bases between them. The CDR3 is CASSQAGTTGSGYTF. As DNA, the CDR3 is TGTGCCAGCAGCCAAGCGGGGACCACAGGGTCGGGCTACACCTTC.

As regards this clone: Other nucleotide sequences from this sample produce the same CDR3. This chain links TRBV4-3 with TRBJ2-2; 9 bases fit TRBD1. The germline V gene has CDR1 LGHNA and CDR2 YSLEER. Trimming cost V 3 bases and J 4 bases; bases outside gene matches: 3. This CDR3 contains 15 residues. CDR3 in DNA: TGCGCCAGCAGCCAGGAGACAGGGGGCACCGGGGAGCTGTTTTTT. Residues: CASSQETGGTGELFF.

This clone was counted once. The rearrangement links TRBV5-6 to TRBJ2-5; 8 bases agree with TRBD2. The CDR3 sequence is 15 residues long. Germline V gene sequence: CDR1 SGHDT, CDR2 YYEEEE. Losses at the gene ends were 2 bases for V and 5 bases for J; bases not matched to a gene: 8. CDR3 amino acids: CASSFSGRGGETQYF. CDR3 bases: TGTGCCAGCAGCTTCAGCGGGAGAGGGGGGGAGACCCAGTACTTC.

As to this clone: The sample carries other DNA sequences with the same CDR3. The chain uses TRBV5-1 and TRBJ1-5; a possible D gene is TRBD1 (5 bases). The CDR3 covers 14 residues. Trimming cost V 0 bases and J 4 bases, with 8 bases left between them. In germline, CDR1 is SGHRS, CDR2 YFSETQ. In DNA form, the CDR3 reads TGCGCCAGCAGCTTGGACGGGGGGAATCAGCCCCAGCATTTT. It is translated as CASSLDGGNQPQHF.

V is TRBV15 and J is TRBJ2-7, with a possible D match to TRBD2 (6 bases). CDR3 length: 16 residues. Germline lookup yields CDR1 LNHNV and CDR2 YYDKDF (reference sequence). The V end lost 3 bases, the J end lost 4 bases, and 19 bases lay between the germline ends. CDR3 protein: CATSRASGEPLYEQYF. DNA for the CDR3: TGTGCCACCAGCAGGGCTTCGGGGGAACCCCTTTACGAGCAGTACTTC.